The 11 T cell receptor beta chains below come from one sample, sequenced in a study of blood T cells in healthy people across ages. The use of a sample-barcoded 5' primer and a J-beta primer mix characterized a second PCR of roughly 6 to 11 cycles. TCRdb independently ran MiXCR on the 5' RACE reads; one entry per CDR3 protein. The sample lists 650,000 to 1,000,000 distinct CDR3 sequences, about 37% seen once, with 10% to 15% in the top ten. The sequenced sample was blood. Receptor source: a man between 18 and 35 years old in good health.

Notes on this clonotype: This may stem from a read error, because a much larger clone lies one nucleotide away. The rearrangement joins TRBV9 to TRBJ2-3; no clear D. CDR1 and CDR2 (germline): SGDLS, YYNGEE. The CDR3 sequence is 14 residues long. V gave up 4 bases and J gave up 4 bases, with 13 bases separating them. The CDR3 region is CASSPTDMADTQYF. For the CDR3, the DNA is TGTGCCAGCAGCCCAACAGATATGGCAGATACGCAGTATTTT.

The chain joins TRBV7-2 to TRBJ1-2; a possible D gene is TRBD1 (5 bases). Trimming removed 1 base at V and 7 bases at J, with 16 bases between. The CDR3 is 15 residues long. Germline lookup yields CDR1 SGHTA and CDR2 FQGNSA. The DNA for the CDR3 is TGTACCAGCAGCTTAGACGGTCTGCCAGGGCTTGGCTACACCTTC. Translation gives CTSSLDGLPGLGYTF.

The chain combines TRBV20-1 with TRBJ1-5, with 11 bases identical to TRBD1. V gave up 6 bases and J gave up 0 bases; unmatched junction bases: 10. Germline V lookup: CDR1 DFQATT, CDR2 SNEGSKA (reference sequence). The CDR3 loop spans 17 amino acids. This CDR3 reads CSAPTGTGGHSNQPQHF. CDR3 bases: TGCAGTGCCCCCACCGGGACAGGGGGGCATAGCAATCAGCCCCAGCATTTT.

The rearrangement uses TRBV10-3 and TRBJ2-1; D is unresolved. V lost 3 bases and J lost 2, with 14 bases in between. Per the germline V gene, CDR1 is ENHRY and CDR2 is SYGVKD. The CDR3 length is 16 residues. The CDR3 region is CAISERRQATYNEQFF. CDR3 nucleotide sequence: TGTGCCATCAGTGAACGCCGGCAGGCCACCTACAATGAGCAGTTCTTC.

This clonotype was found many times. The V call is TRBV3-1, the J call TRBJ2-5; possible D gene TRBD1, 5 bases. The length of the CDR3 is 14 residues. V lost 2 bases to trimming and J lost 2 bases, with 9 bases between them. Germline V lookup: CDR1 LGHDT, CDR2 YNNKEL (reference sequence). CDR3 nucleotides: TGTGCCAGCAGCCAACACAGGTCACAAGAGACCCAGTACTTC. It encodes CASSQHRSQETQYF.

This clonotype was observed a handful of times. CDR3 region: CASSSSGLTDTQYF. The CDR3 DNA reads as TGTGCCAGCAGCTCTAGCGGGCTCACAGATACGCAGTATTTT. The chain combines TRBV7-9 with TRBJ2-3; TRBD2 matches 8 bases. Germline lookup yields CDR1 SEHNR and CDR2 FQNEAQ (reference sequence). The CDR3 is 14 amino acids. The V gene end was trimmed by 4 bases and the J gene end by 2 bases; junction bases not matched to a gene: 2.

This clonotype came up a few times. The V and J genes are TRBV18 and TRBJ1-2, with D possibly matching TRBD1 (6 bases). Trimming took 5 bases from V and 5 from J, leaving 15 bases between them. The germline V gene has CDR1 KGHSH and CDR2 LQKENI. The CDR3 loop spans 14 amino acids. The CDR3: CASSGQRTSYGYTF. CDR3 nucleotides: TGTGCCAGCTCAGGACAGCGGACTTCGTATGGCTACACCTTC.

This clonotype showed up just a few times. The rearrangement links TRBV20-1 to TRBJ2-3; weak D call: TRBD2 (5 bases). Trimming left V 5 bases short and J 0 bases short, with 21 bases between. The CDR3 extends over 17 amino acids. Germline V gene sequence: CDR1 DFQATT, CDR2 SNEGSKA (reference sequence). Here the CDR3 DNA reads TGCAGTGCTTTATCTAGCCGTGATAGGGCGAGCACAGATACGCAGTATTTT. The encoded protein is CSALSSRDRASTDTQYF.

The chain recombines TRBV7-2 with TRBJ1-6, with D unresolved. The V gene's germline CDR1 is SGHTA and CDR2 FQGNSA. Trimming removed 7 bases from V and 9 bases from J, with 10 bases in between. The CDR3 runs to 12 residues. CDR3 sequence reads: CASNLEGSPLHF. DNA for the CDR3: TGTGCCAGCAACCTAGAGGGTTCACCCCTCCACTTT.

This clonotype was observed a few times. This chain links TRBV6-5 with TRBJ1-6; D not resolved. V was cut by 3 bases and J by 9 bases, with 24 bases left in between. The CDR3 contains 18 residues. The germline V gene encodes CDR1 MNHEY and CDR2 SVGAGI. The chain's CDR3 is CASSYSAAPTLSGSPLHF. The CDR3 DNA sequence: TGTGCCAGCAGTTATTCGGCGGCACCAACCCTCTCCGGTTCACCCCTCCACTTT.

This clonotype has only a few counts. The DNA of the CDR3 is TGTGCCAGCAGGAACACGGGGCGTGGGAATGAGCAGTTCTTC. Its protein product is CASRNTGRGNEQFF. This sequence joins TRBV7-8 and TRBJ2-1; D possibly uses TRBD1 or TRBD2 (5 bases each). V was trimmed by 6 bases and J by 7 bases, leaving 16 bases between them. This CDR3 has 14 amino acids. CDR1 is SGHVS, CDR2 FQNEAQ, per germline.